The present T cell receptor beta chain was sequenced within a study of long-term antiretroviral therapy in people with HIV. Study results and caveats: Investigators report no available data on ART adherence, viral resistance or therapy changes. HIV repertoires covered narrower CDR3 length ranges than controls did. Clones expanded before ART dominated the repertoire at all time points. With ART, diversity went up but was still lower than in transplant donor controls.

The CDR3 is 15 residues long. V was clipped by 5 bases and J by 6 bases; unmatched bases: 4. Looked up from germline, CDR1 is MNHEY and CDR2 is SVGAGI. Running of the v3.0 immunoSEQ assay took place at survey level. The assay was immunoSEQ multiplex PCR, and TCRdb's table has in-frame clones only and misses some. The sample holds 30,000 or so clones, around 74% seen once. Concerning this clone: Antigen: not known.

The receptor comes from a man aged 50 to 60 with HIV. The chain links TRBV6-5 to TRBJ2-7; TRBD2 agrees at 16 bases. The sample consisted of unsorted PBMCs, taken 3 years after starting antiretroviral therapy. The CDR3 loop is CASSTGLAGGGEQYF. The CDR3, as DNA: TGTGCCAGCAGTACGGGACTAGCGGGAGGGGGCGAGCAGTACTTC.